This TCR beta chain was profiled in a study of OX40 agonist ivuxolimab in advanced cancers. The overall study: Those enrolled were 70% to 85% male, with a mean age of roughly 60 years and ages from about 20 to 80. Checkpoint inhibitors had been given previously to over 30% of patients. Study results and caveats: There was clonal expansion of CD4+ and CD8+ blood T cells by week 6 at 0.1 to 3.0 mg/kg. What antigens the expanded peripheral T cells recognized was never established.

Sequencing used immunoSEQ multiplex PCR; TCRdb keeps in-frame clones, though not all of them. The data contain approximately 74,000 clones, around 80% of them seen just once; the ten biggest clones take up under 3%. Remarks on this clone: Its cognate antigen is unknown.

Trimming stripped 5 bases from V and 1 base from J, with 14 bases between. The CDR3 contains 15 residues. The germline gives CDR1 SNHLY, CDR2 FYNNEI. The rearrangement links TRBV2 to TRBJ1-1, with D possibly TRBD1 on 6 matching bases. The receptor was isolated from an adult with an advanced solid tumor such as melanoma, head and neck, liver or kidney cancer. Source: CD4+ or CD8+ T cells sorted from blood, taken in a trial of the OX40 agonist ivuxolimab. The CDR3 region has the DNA TGTGCCAGCAGTTCGGACAGACTTCAGAACACTGAAGCTTTCTTT. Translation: CASSSDRLQNTEAFF.